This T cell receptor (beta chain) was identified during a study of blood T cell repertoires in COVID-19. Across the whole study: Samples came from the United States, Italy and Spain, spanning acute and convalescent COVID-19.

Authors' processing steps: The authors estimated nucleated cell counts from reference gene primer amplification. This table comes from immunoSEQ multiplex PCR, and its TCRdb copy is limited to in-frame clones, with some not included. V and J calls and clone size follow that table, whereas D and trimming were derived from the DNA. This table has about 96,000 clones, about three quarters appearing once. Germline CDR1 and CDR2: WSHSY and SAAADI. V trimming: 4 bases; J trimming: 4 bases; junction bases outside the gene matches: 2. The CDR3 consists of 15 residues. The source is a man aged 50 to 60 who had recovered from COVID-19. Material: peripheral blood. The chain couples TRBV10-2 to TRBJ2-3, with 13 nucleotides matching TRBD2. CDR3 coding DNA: TGCGCCAGCAGTGGACTAGCGGGGGGCCCAGATACGCAGTATTTT. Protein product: CASSGLAGGPDTQYF.